This TCR beta chain was sequenced during a study of CXCR3-negative and CXCR3-positive naive CD8 T cells. Overall study results and limits: Between one naive subset and the other, surface CD5 was comparable, and TCR strength was inferred from TRB CDR3 properties.

Per germline, CDR1 SGHDN and CDR2 FVKESK. The CDR3 has 17 amino acids. About this clonotype: Antigen specificity is unknown.

The TRB libraries of cDNA were built by UMI-labeled 5' RACE. TCRdb re-called the 5' RACE reads, yielding one record per CDR3 amino acid sequence without DNA. In all, the sample yields 25,000 to 35,000 distinct CDR3 sequences. The source material was memory CD8+ T cells from blood. The rearrangement joins TRBV14 to TRBJ2-3; checking the TCRdb D call of TRBD2 is not possible without DNA. This receptor was obtained from a human donor in good health. Some clones in this sample may be carry-over from other donors' samples. CDR3 sequence: CASSQDVLAGVADTQYF.